This T cell receptor beta chain is from a study of blood T cell repertoires in COVID-19 (TCRdb year 2020). About the study as a whole: The collaborator samples originated in the United States, Italy and Spain and spanned the acute and convalescent phases of COVID-19. The material from the prospective study consisted of cDNA or gDNA derived from T cells, B-cell-depleted T cells, or PBMCs. Subjects who had been exposed to COVID-19, were actively infected with it, or had recovered from it provided the deeply sampled blood TCRbeta repertoires that made up the dataset. A freely available public database, intended as a resource for researchers studying the immune response to SARS-CoV-2, is where the repertoires were released. Samples were obtained from the ongoing ImmuneRACE study (first 160 participants) and from about 1,300 subjects provided by 6 global collaborators. The sample metadata nearly always contained a de-identified subject ID, COVID-19 status, age in years and sex. Where HLA class I and class II types were available, the types were taken from metadata supplied by the sample provider, not from assay-based typing. What the work shows at the level of the full study, not this receptor alone: How much clinical and demographic metadata was included differed by source and by participant, and the metadata was provided uncurated.

On this clone: Its antigen target is currently unknown. No much larger clonotype is one base removed from it; base qualities were not supplied.

Whole blood was collected in K2EDTA tubes by collaborating institutions according to the institutions' own protocols. Collaborator samples were shipped for TCRbeta analysis as frozen whole blood, isolated PBMCs, or DNA extracted from either sample type. TCRbeta CDR3 regions were amplified from genomic DNA by means of the immunoSEQ Assay, a bias-controlled multiplex PCR. Per the original workflow: Within the assay, amplification of reference gene primers was used to estimate how many nucleated cells each sample contained. To quantify the absolute abundance of each unique TCRbeta CDR3 rearrangement, sequence reads were collapsed and filtered. Productive Simpson clonality was computed per sample as the square root of Simpson's diversity index over productive rearrangements. Here the immuneACCESS table is served through TCRdb, limited to in-frame sequences with V and J called. Missing clones are a known gap in these copies; in checked studies unresolved V genes cover under half, and the rest lacks a known reason. For V, J and clone size, that table is used; D and trimming come from the DNA. Recorded for this sample are 130,000 to 150,000 clones; over 80% of them occurred a single time. The ten largest clones capture just under 0.95% of the sample.

Deletion took 3 bases off V and 3 bases off J, with a span of 11 bases between the germline ends. The CDR3, from cysteine to phenylalanine, totals 13 residues. Of the read, only the CDR3 DNA is kept; its 39 bases are in frame from base 1. Via the germline V gene (reference sequence), CDR1 is GTSNPN and CDR2 SVGIG. The sequenced sample was peripheral blood. The chain joins TRBV30 to TRBJ1-2; a confident D gene designation cannot be given. This sequence originates from a woman aged 45-60 years with acute or convalescent COVID-19. The CDR3 here reads CAWRGQWDYGYTF. The DNA sequence is as follows: TGTGCCTGGAGGGGCCAATGGGACTATGGCTACACCTTC.